These 19 T cell receptor beta chains came from one sample sequenced in a study of quantifying T cell responses using KT2 cells. Study-level information: RNA was reverse transcribed with TCR alpha and beta constant-region primers.

A single-stranded UMI oligo with SP2 sequence was ligated to cDNA 3' ends. First-round PCR used four to five cycles and beta primers RC1.1 and RC1.2 covering TRBC1 and TRBC2. TCRdb processed the UMI-ligation and nested PCR reads anew with MiXCR; each CDR3 protein has one entry. The repertoire holds tens of thousands of distinct CDR3 sequences, 6% to 8% seen once, with approximately 15% in the top ten. The material sequenced was PBMCs spiked with cells of the T cell clone KT2. These receptors all stem from a human donor.

This clonotype came up a few times. The chain combines TRBV2 with TRBJ2-5; tentative D call: TRBD2 (7 bases). Germline loops: CDR1 SNHLY, CDR2 FYNNEI. Trimming stripped 6 bases from V and 5 bases from J, with 16 bases between. The CDR3 consists of 14 residues. CDR3 region: CASRGGRAHETQYF. The CDR3 region has the DNA TGTGCCAGCAGAGGGGGGAGGGCCCATGAGACCCAGTACTTC.

The gene calls are TRBV5-1 and TRBJ2-1, with 10 bases aligning to TRBD2. Germline lookup yields CDR1 SGHRS and CDR2 YFSETQ. This CDR3 spans 16 amino acids. V shed 7 bases and J 5 bases; nucleotides not matched to a gene: 12. CDR3 loop: CASCPRAGGINNEQFF. The DNA for the CDR3 is TGCGCCAGCTGCCCGCGAGCGGGGGGGATAAACAATGAGCAGTTCTTC.

In this sample, this clonotype turned up many times. The genes are TRBV6-1 and TRBJ1-5; tentative D call: TRBD1 (5 bases). Germline V gene data show CDR1 as MNHNS and CDR2 as SASEGT. The V end lost 6 bases, the J end lost 3 bases, and 9 bases lay between the germline ends. This CDR3 has 13 residues. The CDR3: CASRGPHNQPQHF. CDR3 in DNA: TGTGCCAGCAGGGGACCTCACAATCAGCCCCAGCATTTT.

This rearrangement joins TRBV7-8 to TRBJ2-7; unclear D gene. V was pared by 6 bases and J by 6 bases, with 15 bases between. The germline CDR1 and CDR2 sequences are SGHVS and FQNEAQ. The CDR3 loop spans 13 amino acids. In DNA form, the CDR3 reads TGTGCCAGCAGTCGAGAAGGAGTTACCGAGCAGTACTTC. It encodes CASSREGVTEQYF.

This clonotype was counted at least ten times. This rearrangement joins TRBV10-3 to TRBJ1-5; D might be TRBD1 (5 bases). Germline V gene data show CDR1 as ENHRY and CDR2 as SYGVKD. There are 18 residues in the CDR3. V dropped 6 bases and J dropped 0 bases, with 21 bases sitting between them. CDR3: CAISPTTRGGDSNQPQHF. For the CDR3, the DNA is TGTGCCATCAGCCCGACAACCCGGGGAGGGGATAGCAATCAGCCCCAGCATTTT.

This clonotype was observed at least ten times. This chain joins TRBV29-1 and TRBJ1-1; D unresolved. This CDR3 has 14 residues. V gave up 2 bases and J gave up 4 bases, with 14 bases separating them. Germline lookup yields CDR1 SQVTM and CDR2 ANQGSEA. Written as DNA, the CDR3 is TGCAGCGTTGAAACCACGGACTGGGGCACTGAAGCTTTCTTT. Translating it yields CSVETTDWGTEAFF.

V gene TRBV3-1 combines with J gene TRBJ2-2; D is perhaps TRBD1 (5 bases). The germline CDR1 and CDR2 sequences are LGHDT and YNNKEL (reference sequence). Trimming shortened V by 8 bases and J by 5 bases, and 9 bases separated the two germline ends. The CDR3 has 12 residues. The CDR3 nucleotides are TGTGCCAGCCTGAAGGGGACCGGGGAGCTGTTTTTT. This sequence encodes CASLKGTGELFF.

This clonotype occurred many times. V gene TRBV12-3 or TRBV12-4 combines with J gene TRBJ1-6; D gene uncertain. The CDR3 totals 16 residues. V was cut by 6 bases and J by 5 bases, with 17 bases left in between. The CDR3 sequence is CASRLYGRPHNSPLHF. The CDR3 bases are TGTGCCAGCAGACTATACGGACGTCCCCATAATTCACCCCTCCACTTT.

This clonotype was seen many times. V and J are TRBV5-5 and TRBJ2-3, with D unclear. Trimming removed 4 bases from V and 4 bases from J, with 10 bases in between. There are 13 residues in the CDR3. Per the germline V gene, CDR1 is SGHKS and CDR2 is YYEKEE (reference sequence). CDR3 amino acids: CASSPLVADTQYF. CDR3 sequence (DNA): TGTGCCAGCAGCCCTCTAGTGGCAGATACGCAGTATTTT.

This chain uses TRBV7-6 with TRBJ2-5; 7 nucleotides agree with TRBD1. Per germline, CDR1 SGHVS and CDR2 FNYEAQ. V was clipped by 1 base and J by 5 bases; unmatched bases: 4. This CDR3 is built from 14 residues. The CDR3 DNA reads TGTGCCAGCAGCTTAGTGACAGGGCGGGAGACCCAGTACTTC. Its protein product is CASSLVTGRETQYF.

The chain couples TRBV4-2 to TRBJ2-3; D call uncertain. Trimming shortened V by 4 bases and J by 7 bases, and 6 bases separated the two germline ends. From germline, CDR1 is LGHNA and CDR2 YNFKEQ. This CDR3 has 11 residues. CDR3 in amino acids: CASSLEYTQYF. As DNA, the CDR3 is TGTGCCAGCAGCCTCGAATATACGCAGTATTTT.

The V gene is TRBV6-1, the J gene TRBJ2-2; no clear D gene. V dropped 3 bases and J dropped 4 bases, with 12 bases sitting between them. Germline V gives CDR1 MNHNS, CDR2 SASEGT. CDR3 size: 15 residues. CDR3 sequence: CASSDGMEGTGELFF. DNA for the CDR3: TGTGCCAGCAGTGATGGTATGGAAGGCACCGGGGAGCTGTTTTTT.

The sample holds a few counts of this clonotype. The chain employs TRBV20-1 and TRBJ2-7; 14 bases line up with TRBD2. The V gene end was trimmed by 6 bases and the J gene end by 7 bases; junction bases not matched to a gene: 5. This CDR3 is 13 amino acids long. Germline assignment: CDR1 DFQATT and CDR2 SNEGSKA (reference sequence). CDR3 amino acids: CSAGTSGGREQYF. CDR3 in DNA: TGCAGTGCAGGGACTAGCGGGGGTCGAGAGCAGTACTTC.

This clonotype was found a few times. V is TRBV7-9 and J is TRBJ2-3, with 14 bases lining up with TRBD2. CDR3 size: 17 residues. The V segment lost 3 bases and the J segment 0 bases; nucleotides outside the gene matches: 2. Germline lookup yields CDR1 SEHNR and CDR2 FQNEAQ (reference sequence). Here the CDR3 DNA reads TGTGCCAGCAGCTTGGGACTAGCGGGGGAGAGCACAGATACGCAGTATTTT. Protein sequence: CASSLGLAGESTDTQYF.

The chain links TRBV10-1 to TRBJ2-2; D not resolved. CDR1 WNHNN and CDR2 SYGVQD come from the germline V gene (reference sequence). The CDR3 covers 13 residues. V was shortened by 4 bases and J by 1 base, with 4 bases between the two germline ends. The CDR3 reads CASSVGNTGELFF. CDR3 in DNA: TGCGCCAGCAGTGTCGGGAACACCGGGGAGCTGTTTTTT.

This clonotype was observed a handful of times. J is TRBJ1-4 and V is TRBV7-6; 7 nucleotides match TRBD1. CDR3 length: 16 residues. Trimming at V came to 5 bases and at J to 5 bases, leaving 11 bases not matched to a gene. CDR1 and CDR2 from the germline V gene are SGHVS and FNYEAQ. The CDR3 DNA sequence: TGTGCCAGCAGCCTACGGCCCCCGGGACAGAATGAAAAACTGTTTTTT. Translated, it gives CASSLRPPGQNEKLFF.

V and J are TRBV5-5 and TRBJ2-1; maybe TRBD2 (5 bases). This CDR3 comprises 15 residues. Germline V CDR1 and CDR2: SGHKS, YYEKEE (reference sequence). V was trimmed by 4 bases and J by 0 bases, leaving 11 bases between them. CDR3 region: CASSGRGSSYNEQFF. The CDR3 nucleotides are TGTGCCAGCAGCGGGAGAGGTAGCTCCTACAATGAGCAGTTCTTC.

This chain connects TRBV19 to TRBJ1-2; 7 nucleotides match TRBD1. The germline V gene has CDR1 LNHDA and CDR2 SQIVND (reference sequence). Germline trimming cut 4 bases from V and 5 bases from J; bases unmatched to any gene: 4. This CDR3 spans 13 amino acids. CDR3 sequence (DNA): TGTGCCAGTAGTAAAGACAGGGAATATGGCTACACCTTC. Protein sequence: CASSKDREYGYTF.

This clonotype has more than one count but fewer than ten. The chain combines TRBV6-1 with TRBJ1-5; the D is unclear. Germline CDR1 and CDR2: MNHNS and SASEGT. The CDR3 has 13 amino acids. V lost 8 bases, J lost 3 bases, and 11 bases lay in between. The CDR3, as DNA: TGTGCCAGCGCGGTTGGAAACAATCAGCCCCAGCATTTT. Amino acids: CASAVGNNQPQHF.